This TCR beta chain was recorded in a study of molecular identifiers for immune sequencing clone quantification. Broader study findings: Whereas naive cells kept under 1% of molecules in clones above 20 RNA copies, such clones held over 98% in effectors. One million naive cells reportedly did not prevent detection of spiked Jurkat TCR RNA from one cell.

Trimming shortened V by 2 bases and J by 8 bases, and 4 bases separated the two germline ends. The CDR3 has 11 residues. Germline CDR1 is MNHEY and CDR2 is SVGEGT. In regard to this clonotype: No antigen is known for it.

TCRdb processed the PCR reads anew with MiXCR; each CDR3 protein has one entry. The repertoire holds about half a million distinct CDR3 sequences, with about 20% as singletons. Naive CD8 T cells were sorted, and the gate applied was CD8+CD4-CCR7+CD45RA+. Input material: naive CD8+ T cells from blood, with Jurkat cell RNA spiked in. Specified subset: FACS-sorted CD8+CD4-CCR7+CD45RA+ naive T cells. This clonotype was obtained from a human donor in good health. Some libraries in this study had Jurkat cell RNA spiked in. The V gene is TRBV6-2 or TRBV6-3, the J gene TRBJ2-1; no clear D. The CDR3 loop reads CASSYIDEQFF. The CDR3 DNA reads TGTGCCAGCAGTTACATCGATGAGCAGTTCTTC.